The 19 T cell receptor beta chains in this list originate from one sample, sequenced in a study of a mutant IDH1 vaccine in newly diagnosed glioma. Profiling relied on immunoSEQ multiplex PCR, and the TCRdb table lists in-frame clones only, not all of them. The table lists 75,000 to 100,000 clones, roughly 80% of them singletons, with 5.3% in the top ten. The time point here: baseline, week 1 (first vaccination visit). Treatment given: pre-vaccination baseline after standard-of-care therapy. This material consisted of PBMCs, taken from a glioma patient treated with radiotherapy, temozolomide or both. The receptors were gathered from a man aged 40-49 years with glioma. Some clones in this sample may be carry-over from other donors' samples.

The chain uses TRBV10-2 and TRBJ1-1, with a tentative D call TRBD1 (5 bases). Germline CDR1 WSHSY, CDR2 SAAADI. V shed 0 bases and J shed 5 bases, with 16 bases lying between them. This CDR3 is built from 16 residues. CDR3 region: CASSESRWAEGTEAFF. CDR3 DNA sequence: TGCGCCAGCAGTGAGTCTCGGTGGGCGGAGGGGACTGAAGCTTTCTTT.

The V gene is TRBV10-2, the J gene TRBJ2-7, with D perhaps TRBD2 (5 bases). The V end lost 5 bases, the J end lost 2 bases, and 10 bases lay between the germline ends. The germline V gene encodes CDR1 WSHSY and CDR2 SAAADI. This CDR3 has 13 residues. CDR3 region: CASSSEGTYEQYF. DNA of the CDR3: TGCGCCAGCAGTAGTGAGGGAACCTACGAGCAGTACTTC.

V usage is TRBV5-4 and J usage is TRBJ1-1; tentative D call: TRBD1 (6 bases). The CDR3 sequence is 15 residues long. V gave up 0 bases and J gave up 1 base, with 10 bases separating them. The germline CDR1 and CDR2 sequences are SGHNT and YYREEE (reference sequence). CDR3 amino acids: CASSLGGGWNTEAFF. The CDR3 DNA sequence: TGTGCCAGCAGCTTGGGAGGGGGGTGGAACACTGAAGCTTTCTTT.

The V gene is TRBV6-6, the J gene TRBJ2-1; 13 bases are shared with TRBD2. With 6 bases clipped from V and 4 bases from J, the junction kept 3 bases outside the gene matches. The CDR3 spans 15 residues. The germline V gene encodes CDR1 MNHNY and CDR2 SVGAGI (reference sequence). For the CDR3, the DNA is TGTGCCAGCAGGGGACTAGCGGGGATTTACAATGAGCAGTTCTTC. Its translation is CASRGLAGIYNEQFF.

The chain recombines TRBV29-1 with TRBJ2-7; no definite D call. CDR3 length equals 12 residues. The germline CDR1 and CDR2 sequences are SQVTM and ANQGSEA. The germline V and J ends were trimmed by 6 bases and 1 base, with 10 bases remaining between them. This chain's CDR3 is CSVIGPSYEQYF. The CDR3, as DNA: TGCAGCGTGATCGGGCCTTCCTACGAGCAGTACTTC.

The gene calls are TRBV2 and TRBJ2-7; possibly TRBD2 for D (6 bases). Deletions cut 4 bases from V and 3 bases from J, with 10 bases between. The CDR3 loop spans 13 amino acids. CDR1 is SNHLY, CDR2 FYNNEI, per germline. Here the CDR3 reads CASSVTRLYEQYF. The CDR3 coding sequence is TGTGCCAGCAGTGTGACTAGACTCTACGAGCAGTACTTC.

This chain links TRBV5-1 with TRBJ1-1; the D gene is possibly TRBD1 (6 bases). The CDR3 spans 13 residues. The V gene lost 2 bases and the J gene lost 7 bases, with 12 bases spanning the gap. The germline V gene has CDR1 SGHRS and CDR2 YFSETQ. DNA of the CDR3: TGCGCCAGCAGCTTACGGACAGCCGGTGAAGCTTTCTTT. It yields the protein CASSLRTAGEAFF.

This clone has only a few counts. The chain combines TRBV10-3 with TRBJ1-5, with no clear D. The length of the CDR3 is 15 residues. Germline loops: CDR1 ENHRY, CDR2 SYGVKD. With 2 bases removed from V and 2 bases from J, the gap between germline ends came to 10 bases. In DNA, the CDR3 is TGTGCCATCAGTGAGCGGGGAGTAGGCAATCAGCCCCAGCATTTT. Translated: CAISERGVGNQPQHF.

The V and J genes are TRBV27 and TRBJ1-2; D remains ambiguous. The CDR3 consists of 14 residues. The germline V gene encodes CDR1 MNHEY and CDR2 SMNVEV (reference sequence). V lost 10 bases and J lost 4, with 19 bases in between. CDR3 protein: CANRDKGSSYGYTF. The CDR3 DNA is TGTGCCAACAGAGATAAGGGTTCCAGCTATGGCTACACCTTC.

The J gene is TRBJ1-2, the V gene TRBV19; D remains unclear. This CDR3 has 11 residues. CDR1 and CDR2 from the germline V gene are LNHDA and SQIVND (reference sequence). V was cut by 6 bases and J by 7 bases, with 9 bases left in between. CDR3 sequence reads: CASSHALGYTF. CDR3 coding DNA: TGTGCCAGTAGCCACGCGCTTGGCTACACCTTC.

The V gene is TRBV30, the J gene TRBJ1-3; possible D gene TRBD1, 6 bases. Between the trimmed V and J ends, which lost 3 bases and 3 bases, there was a span of 15 bases. Per the germline V gene, CDR1 is GTSNPN and CDR2 is SVGIG (reference sequence). This CDR3 is 15 amino acids long. CDR3 coding DNA: TGTGCCTGGAGACAGGGTGGGACTGGTGGAAACACCATATATTTT. It translates to CAWRQGGTGGNTIYF. The whole variable domain, filled in from reference TRBV30 and TRBJ1-3, reads SQTIHQWPATLVQPVGSPLSLECTVEGTSNPNLYWYRQAAGRGLQLLFYSVGIGQISSEVPQNLSASRPQDRQFILSSKKLLLSDSGFYLCAWRQGGTGGNTIYFGEGSWLTVV.

This chain connects TRBV5-6 to TRBJ1-2; D is perhaps TRBD1 (6 bases). CDR3 length: 14 amino acids. Germline CDR1 and CDR2: SGHDT and YYEEEE. The V end was cut by 0 bases, the J end by 5 bases, with 11 bases between. CDR3: CASSLEGGQYGYTF. The DNA of the CDR3 is TGTGCCAGCAGCTTGGAAGGCGGACAGTATGGCTACACCTTC. Variable domain in full (rest from reference TRBV5-6 and TRBJ1-2): DAGVTQSPTHLIKTRGQQVTLRCSPKSGHDTVSWYQQALGQGPQFIFQYYEEEERQRGNFPDRFSGHQFPNYSSELNVNALLLGDSALYLCASSLEGGQYGYTFGSGTRLTVV.

V gene TRBV30 combines with J gene TRBJ1-1; TRBD1 aligns across 10 bases. The CDR3 extends over 13 amino acids. V dropped 5 bases and J dropped 6; count of bases not matched to a gene: 6. Germline CDR1 GTSNPN, CDR2 SVGIG (reference sequence). In nucleotides, the CDR3 is TGTGCCTGGCGGGACAGGGGAGACCCTGAAGCTTTCTTT. It translates to CAWRDRGDPEAFF. The entire variable domain, with the rest obtained from reference TRBV30 and TRBJ1-1, is as follows: SQTIHQWPATLVQPVGSPLSLECTVEGTSNPNLYWYRQAAGRGLQLLFYSVGIGQISSEVPQNLSASRPQDRQFILSSKKLLLSDSGFYLCAWRDRGDPEAFFGQGTRLTVV.

The gene calls are TRBV5-6 and TRBJ2-1; D gene ambiguous. Germline CDR1 is SGHDT and CDR2 is YYEEEE. Trimming stripped 1 base from V and 4 bases from J, with 3 bases between. CDR3 length: 12 amino acids. The CDR3 loop reads CASSLLYNEQFF. In DNA, the CDR3 is TGTGCCAGCAGCTTGCTTTACAATGAGCAGTTCTTC.

V and J are TRBV6-1 and TRBJ1-1; D is unresolved. V was cut by 6 bases and J by 10 bases, with 15 bases left in between. The CDR3 has 12 amino acids. Per the germline V gene, CDR1 is MNHNS and CDR2 is SASEGT. The CDR3 DNA follows: TGTGCCAGCAGGCCCGGGGTAACAGTAGCTTTCTTT. As protein: CASRPGVTVAFF.

V usage is TRBV19 and J usage is TRBJ2-7, with TRBD1 identical over 7 bases. The germline CDR1 and CDR2 sequences are LNHDA and SQIVND (reference sequence). The V segment lost 3 bases and the J segment 5 bases; nucleotides outside the gene matches: 7. This CDR3 region has 14 residues. CDR3 sequence reads: CASSIFDRADEQYF. In DNA form, the CDR3 reads TGTGCCAGTAGTATCTTCGACAGGGCGGACGAGCAGTACTTC.

The CDR3 loop is CASAPDTTYEQYF. For the CDR3, the DNA is TGTGCTAGTGCCCCGGACACCACCTACGAGCAGTACTTC. This chain joins TRBV12-5 and TRBJ2-7, with D possibly matching TRBD1 (5 bases). The CDR3 loop spans 13 amino acids. V shed 7 bases and J shed 2 bases, with 12 bases lying between them. Germline CDR1 LGHNT, CDR2 FRNRAP.

This clone was seen only a few times. The chain uses TRBV5-1 and TRBJ2-1; 9 positions match TRBD1. This CDR3 comprises 14 residues. Trimming took 5 bases from V and 9 from J; bases not matched to a gene: 9. The germline V gene has CDR1 SGHRS and CDR2 YFSETQ. The CDR3 loop reads CASRRDRETSEQFF. The CDR3, as DNA: TGCGCCAGCAGAAGGGACAGGGAGACGAGTGAGCAGTTCTTC.

This rearrangement joins TRBV6-6 to TRBJ2-7; D tentatively fits TRBD1 or TRBD2 (5 bases each). Germline values: CDR1 MNHNY, CDR2 SVGAGI (reference sequence). The V gene lost 5 bases and the J gene lost 0 bases, with 14 bases spanning the gap. This CDR3 comprises 15 residues. CDR3 in DNA: TGTGCCAGCAGTCCAGTGAGGGGTGGCTCCTACGAGCAGTACTTC. This encodes CASSPVRGGSYEQYF.